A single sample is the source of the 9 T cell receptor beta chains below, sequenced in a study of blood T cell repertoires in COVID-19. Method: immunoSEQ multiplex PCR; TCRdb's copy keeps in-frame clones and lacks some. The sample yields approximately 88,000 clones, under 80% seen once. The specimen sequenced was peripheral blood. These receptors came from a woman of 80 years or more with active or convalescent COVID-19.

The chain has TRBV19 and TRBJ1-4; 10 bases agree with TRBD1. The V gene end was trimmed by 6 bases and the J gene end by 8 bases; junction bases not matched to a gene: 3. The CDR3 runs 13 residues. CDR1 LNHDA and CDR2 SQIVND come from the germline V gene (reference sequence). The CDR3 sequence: CASRDRGDEKLFF. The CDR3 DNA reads TGTGCCAGTAGGGACAGGGGGGACGAAAAACTGTTTTTT.

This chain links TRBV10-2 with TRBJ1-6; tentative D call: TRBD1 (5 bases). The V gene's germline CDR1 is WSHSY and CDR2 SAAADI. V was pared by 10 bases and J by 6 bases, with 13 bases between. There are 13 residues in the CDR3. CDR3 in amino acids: CATSQGINSPLHF. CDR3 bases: TGCGCCACCTCCCAGGGAATTAATTCACCCCTCCACTTT.

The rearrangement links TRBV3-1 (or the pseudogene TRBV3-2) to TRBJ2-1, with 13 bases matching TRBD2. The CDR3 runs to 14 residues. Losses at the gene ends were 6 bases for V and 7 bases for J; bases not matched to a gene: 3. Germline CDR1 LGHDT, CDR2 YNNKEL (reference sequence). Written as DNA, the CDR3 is TGTGCCAGCAGACTAGCGGGGGGGTCAAATGAGCAGTTCTTC. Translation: CASRLAGGSNEQFF.

The CDR3, as DNA: TGTGCCAGCAGTGAAGCTTGGACAGGGGTAAATGAGCAGTTCTTC. Its protein is CASSEAWTGVNEQFF. The chain combines TRBV6-1 with TRBJ2-1, with 9 bases aligning to TRBD1. Trimming cost V 0 bases and J 7 bases; bases outside gene matches: 4. The germline V gene encodes CDR1 MNHNS and CDR2 SASEGT. This CDR3 is built from 15 residues.

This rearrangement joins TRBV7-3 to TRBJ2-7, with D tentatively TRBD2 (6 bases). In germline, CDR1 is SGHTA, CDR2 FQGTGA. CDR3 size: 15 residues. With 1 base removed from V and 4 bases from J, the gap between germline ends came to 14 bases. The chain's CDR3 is CASSLNSVGRYEQYF. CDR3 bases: TGTGCCAGCAGCTTAAATTCCGTTGGGAGGTACGAGCAGTACTTC.

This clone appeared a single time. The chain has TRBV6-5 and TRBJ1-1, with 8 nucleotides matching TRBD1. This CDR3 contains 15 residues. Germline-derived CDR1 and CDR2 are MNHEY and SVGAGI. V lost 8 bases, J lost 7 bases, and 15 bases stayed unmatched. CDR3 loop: CASPNRATGVNEAFF. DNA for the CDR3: TGTGCCAGCCCGAACAGGGCGACAGGGGTTAATGAAGCTTTCTTT.

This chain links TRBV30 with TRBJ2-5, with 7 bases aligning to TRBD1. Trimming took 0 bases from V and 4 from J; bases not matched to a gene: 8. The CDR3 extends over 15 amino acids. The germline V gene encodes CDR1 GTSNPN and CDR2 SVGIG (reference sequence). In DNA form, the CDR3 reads TGTGCCTGGAGTGTGGGGGCAGGGGGTGGAGAGACCCAGTACTTC. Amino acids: CAWSVGAGGGETQYF.

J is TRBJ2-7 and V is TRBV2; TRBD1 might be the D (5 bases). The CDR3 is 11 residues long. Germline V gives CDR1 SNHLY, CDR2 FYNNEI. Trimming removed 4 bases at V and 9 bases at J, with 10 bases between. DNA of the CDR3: TGTGCCAGCAGTGTTCGAGACAGGCAGTACTTC. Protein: CASSVRDRQYF.

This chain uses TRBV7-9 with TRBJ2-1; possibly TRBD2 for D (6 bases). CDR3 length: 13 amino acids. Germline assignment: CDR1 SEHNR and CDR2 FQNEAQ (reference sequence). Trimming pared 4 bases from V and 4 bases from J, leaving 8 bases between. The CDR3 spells CASSSGTYNEQFF. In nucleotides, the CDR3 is TGTGCCAGCAGCTCCGGGACTTACAATGAGCAGTTCTTC.